Listed below are T cell receptor beta chains from one sample, sequenced in a study of cytomegalovirus exposure and HLA in healthy donors. The table came from immunoSEQ multiplex PCR; TCRdb's copy has only in-frame clones and leaves some out. There are around 130,000 clones in the sample; roughly 80% occur only once, and approximately 1.1% lies in the top ten. The sample comprised PBMCs. These receptor sequences come from a female donor in good health and CMV-seronegative. The CDR3 runs from the conserved cysteine through the conserved F or W. The order of the fields is J gene, V gene, CDR3 protein.

TRBJ2-2	TRBV5-5	CASTETGTDTGELFF
TRBJ1-1	TRBV7-9	CASSLDILMNTEAFF
TRBJ1-3	TRBV13	CASSFRHTSTIYF
TRBJ2-5	TRBV7-9	CSSSFPRETQYF
TRBJ2-1	TRBV6-1	CAGRDTYSYNEQFF
TRBJ1-2	TRBV29-1	CSVEDLDRGLGYTF
TRBJ2-5	TRBV27	CASSPTYLAGEGETQYF
TRBJ1-5	TRBV30	CAWSASGTTNQPQHF
TRBJ2-3	TRBV7-9	CASSLGASTDTQYF
TRBJ2-7	TRBV7-9	CSSGQNSYEQYF
TRBJ1-1	TRBV4-2	CASSQDSKNTEAFF
TRBJ2-3	TRBV7-4	CASRPTSGRERDTQYF
TRBJ1-2	TRBV28	CATTPRAYGYTF
TRBJ2-5	TRBV5-6	CASSNVRGAQETQYF
TRBJ2-5	TRBV27	CASSSREETQYF
TRBJ2-5	TRBV6-5	CASSYGGRGETQYF
TRBJ2-1	TRBV9	CASSVDVGAGYNEQFF
TRBJ2-1	TRBV11-3	CASGHYSSNEQFF
TRBJ1-5	TRBV10-3	CAIKGTEDQPQHF
TRBJ2-2	TRBV7-7	CASSLVGGAGELFF
TRBJ2-7	TRBV5-1	CASSSRGQGLAYEQYF
TRBJ1-1	TRBV7-2	CASTAFRGTEAFF
TRBJ2-7	TRBV10-1	CASSESGANYERYF
TRBJ1-2	TRBV11-2	CASSPPGPGGYTF
TRBJ2-1	TRBV14	CASSQLAGDNEQFF
TRBJ1-5	TRBV18	CASSEPGQPQHF
TRBJ2-3	TRBV4-1	CASSLSLDGGLTDTQYF
TRBJ2-3	TRBV5-6	CASSSLAGDTDTQYF
TRBJ2-7	TRBV2	CASSESLVPYEQYF
TRBJ2-1	TRBV4-1	CASSQTGVAGEQFF
TRBJ2-1	TRBV10-1	CASSGATTSGRANEQFF
TRBJ2-5	TRBV19	CASQPTQTSGSGTQYF
TRBJ1-1	TRBV29-1	CSVEDGYRENTEAFF
TRBJ2-3	TRBV19	CASSSRNPGLAGADTQYF
TRBJ2-7	TRBV19	CATEDRGLPGEQYF